Shown below are 26 T cell receptor beta chains from a single sample sequenced in a study of T-cell reconstitution after alpha-beta-depleted transplantation in children. The TCRbeta library was prepared with unique molecular identifiers. TCRdb recomputed calls from the PCR reads with MiXCR, one row per CDR3 protein. This table has 750,000 to 950,000 distinct CDR3 sequences, around 15% appearing once. The input for sequencing was PBMCs, mostly from graft donor cells, taken 360 days after TCRalphabeta/CD19-depleted stem cell transplant. The receptor source for this set is a male patient aged 10 to 17 who had a stem cell transplant for acute lymphoblastic leukemia, so the T cells may come from the graft donor.

The chain has TRBV5-1 and TRBJ2-1; TRBD2 agrees at 9 bases. V gave up 6 bases and J gave up 2 bases; unmatched junction bases: 6. The CDR3 spans 15 residues. Germline CDR1 SGHRS, CDR2 YFSETQ. CDR3 coding DNA: TGCGCCAGCACCCCCTTAGCGGGAGCCTACAATGAGCAGTTCTTC. This gives the protein CASTPLAGAYNEQFF.

This clonotype was detected only a few times. This rearrangement joins TRBV29-1 to TRBJ2-2; TRBD2 matches at 9 bases. The CDR3 length is 15 residues. With 6 bases clipped from V and 4 bases from J, the junction kept 9 bases outside the gene matches. The germline V gene has CDR1 SQVTM and CDR2 ANQGSEA. The CDR3 loop is CSVREKTSGTGELFF. CDR3 bases: TGCAGCGTCCGAGAGAAGACTAGCGGCACCGGGGAGCTGTTTTTT.

This clonotype was found a few times. The chain couples TRBV14 to TRBJ2-2; TRBD1 matches 7 bases. Germline CDR1 SGHDN, CDR2 FVKESK. V gave up 4 bases and J gave up 4 bases; unmatched junction bases: 6. The CDR3 sequence is 15 residues long. The CDR3 region has the DNA TGTGCCAGCAGCCCTCTGACAGGGTTCACCGGGGAGCTGTTTTTT. It codes for CASSPLTGFTGELFF.

The chain employs TRBV18 and TRBJ1-1; 8 bases align to TRBD1. There are 15 residues in the CDR3. Germline V gene sequence: CDR1 KGHSH, CDR2 LQKENI. V shed 2 bases, J shed 1 base, and the junction held 3 bases outside the gene matches. CDR3 in amino acids: CASSPSGTGNTEAFF. The CDR3 DNA reads as TGTGCCAGCTCACCATCCGGGACAGGGAACACTGAAGCTTTCTTT.

The chain recombines TRBV19 with TRBJ1-1; no clear D. Germline V gene sequence: CDR1 LNHDA, CDR2 SQIVND (reference sequence). The CDR3 length is 13 residues. V lost 7 bases and J lost 1, with 10 bases in between. The CDR3 spells CASTWTRNTEAFF. The CDR3 DNA sequence: TGTGCCAGTACCTGGACCCGGAACACTGAAGCTTTCTTT.

CDR3 DNA sequence: TGTGCCAGCAGTTGGTCGGATAGCTCCTACGAGCAGTACTTC. Its protein product is CASSWSDSSYEQYF. The chain is built from TRBV6-2 or TRBV6-3 and TRBJ2-7; D ambiguous. This CDR3 has 14 amino acids. V was clipped by 4 bases and J by 0 bases, with 10 bases between them. Germline assignment: CDR1 MNHEY and CDR2 SVGEGT.

This clonotype was counted a few times. The chain links TRBV2 to TRBJ2-1, with 9 bases fitting TRBD2. The CDR3 has 15 amino acids. V lost 0 bases to trimming and J lost 8 bases; unmatched junction nucleotides: 5. Germline V lookup: CDR1 SNHLY, CDR2 FYNNEI. CDR3 amino acids: CASSEASGSSHEQFF. In DNA, the CDR3 is TGTGCCAGCAGTGAAGCTAGCGGGAGTAGTCATGAGCAGTTCTTC.

The chain links TRBV14 to TRBJ2-3; tentatively, D is TRBD1 or TRBD2 (5 bases each). V was trimmed by 2 bases and J by 4 bases, leaving 13 bases between them. The CDR3 extends over 15 amino acids. Germline lookup yields CDR1 SGHDN and CDR2 FVKESK. CDR3 nucleotide sequence: TGTGCCAGCAGCCAACTGGGACCACGCCCAGATACGCAGTATTTT. Residues: CASSQLGPRPDTQYF.

The chain links TRBV5-1 to TRBJ1-5; possibly TRBD1 for D (5 bases). Trimming cost V 1 base and J 7 bases, with 15 bases left between them. Per the germline V gene, CDR1 is SGHRS and CDR2 is YFSETQ. There are 15 residues in the CDR3. This chain's CDR3 is CASSLLGGSLQPQHF. In DNA, the CDR3 is TGCGCCAGCAGCTTGTTGGGGGGAAGTCTCCAGCCCCAGCATTTT.

This clonotype occurred many times. The V and J genes are TRBV5-1 and TRBJ2-7; 7 bases fit TRBD2. The germline gives CDR1 SGHRS, CDR2 YFSETQ. The CDR3 runs to 13 residues. The V and J ends lost 6 bases and 3 bases, in that order; junction bases with no gene match: 6. The CDR3 bases are TGCGCCAGCAAGCGGGACGGAGGCTACGAGCAGTACTTC. It codes for CASKRDGGYEQYF.

This clonotype was picked up a small number of times. The genes are TRBV19 and TRBJ2-7, with 7 bases that match TRBD2. V lost 3 bases to trimming and J lost 5 bases; unmatched junction nucleotides: 13. The CDR3 consists of 16 residues. Germline V gives CDR1 LNHDA, CDR2 SQIVND (reference sequence). DNA of the CDR3: TGTGCCAGTAGTATCCCGATCAGGGAGGGCCTCAACGAGCAGTACTTC. Translation gives CASSIPIREGLNEQYF.

V usage is TRBV9 and J usage is TRBJ2-1, with D possibly being TRBD1 (7 bases). Germline V lookup: CDR1 SGDLS, CDR2 YYNGEE. The CDR3 has 14 amino acids. V dropped 3 bases and J dropped 6 bases, with 13 bases sitting between them. CDR3 protein: CASSDYQGGNEQFF. CDR3 DNA sequence: TGTGCCAGCAGCGATTATCAGGGGGGCAATGAGCAGTTCTTC.

This clonotype was seen a handful of times. The chain joins TRBV5-1 to TRBJ2-5; D is possibly TRBD1 (6 bases). V lost 4 bases and J 3 bases, leaving 10 bases between the germline ends. The germline V gene encodes CDR1 SGHRS and CDR2 YFSETQ. The CDR3 consists of 13 residues. Written as DNA, the CDR3 is TGCGCCAGCAGCCCCTGGACAGAAGAGACCCAGTACTTC. Protein product: CASSPWTEETQYF.

The sample holds a few counts of this clonotype. V is TRBV15 and J is TRBJ2-3; D might be TRBD1 or TRBD2, each matching 5 bases. The CDR3 runs 15 residues. Per germline, CDR1 LNHNV and CDR2 YYDKDF (reference sequence). Trimming left V 3 bases short and J 3 bases short, with 13 bases between. CDR3 coding DNA: TGTGCCACCAGCAGGGGGGTTATTCAGACAGATACGCAGTATTTT. Its translation is CATSRGVIQTDTQYF. The entire variable domain, with the rest obtained from reference TRBV15 and TRBJ2-3, is as follows: DAMVIQNPRYQVTQFGKPVTLSCSQTLNHNVMYWYQQKSSQAPKLLFHYYDKDFNNEADTPDNFQSRRPNTSFCFLDIRSPGLGDTAMYLCATSRGVIQTDTQYFGPGTRLTVL.

This clonotype came up many times. V is TRBV7-6 and J is TRBJ2-1; 11 bases are shared with TRBD2. The length of the CDR3 is 16 residues. The junction had 9 bases not matched to a gene; V was cut back by 7 bases and J by 4 bases. Germline V CDR1 and CDR2: SGHVS, FNYEAQ. CDR3 sequence (DNA): TGTGCCAGCACCACACTGACTAGCGGGGTTTACAATGAGCAGTTCTTC. Protein sequence: CASTTLTSGVYNEQFF.

The gene calls are TRBV6-2 or TRBV6-3 and TRBJ2-2, with TRBD1 matching 8 bases. J gave up 5 bases and V 9 bases, and 14 bases lay outside the gene matches. CDR3 length: 16 residues. Germline values: CDR1 MNHEY, CDR2 SVGEGT. CDR3 nucleotide sequence: TGTGCCAGTAAACGGACAGGGATGATTTATACCGGGGAGCTGTTTTTT. Protein product: CASKRTGMIYTGELFF.

The CDR3 sequence is CASSYSGNYEQYF. CDR3 sequence (DNA): TGTGCCAGCAGTTACTCGGGTAATTACGAGCAGTACTTC. V gene TRBV6-5 combines with J gene TRBJ2-7; D uncertain. Germline V gene lookup returns CDR1 MNHEY and CDR2 SVGAGI. This CDR3 contains 13 residues. The V end was cut by 0 bases, the J end by 4 bases, with 7 bases between.

This CDR3 reads CASRGGIGTQYF. CDR3 sequence (DNA): TGTGCCAGCAGAGGGGGGATTGGGACCCAGTACTTC. The chain joins TRBV6-5 to TRBJ2-5; tentatively, D is TRBD1 or TRBD2 (6 bases each). The CDR3 runs to 12 residues. V gave up 6 bases and J gave up 7 bases, with 12 bases separating them. CDR1 MNHEY and CDR2 SVGAGI come from the germline V gene.

There are a few counts of this clonotype. J is TRBJ2-1 and V is TRBV29-1, with 8 bases that match TRBD2. V lost 0 bases, J lost 5 bases, and 12 bases stayed unmatched. The V gene's germline CDR1 is SQVTM and CDR2 ANQGSEA. CDR3 length: 17 amino acids. Here the CDR3 DNA reads TGCAGCGTTGAAGATTGGACCGGGAGGGCCGGGAACAATGAGCAGTTCTTC. Translated, it gives CSVEDWTGRAGNNEQFF.

This clonotype was observed a few times. The chain has TRBV27 and TRBJ2-7; D might be TRBD2 (5 bases). The CDR3 runs to 14 residues. The V gene's germline CDR1 is MNHEY and CDR2 SMNVEV (reference sequence). V was shortened by 6 bases and J by 4 bases, with 16 bases between the two germline ends. The CDR3: CASSSFSGKYEQYF. DNA of the CDR3: TGTGCCAGCAGCTCCTTTTCGGGGAAATACGAGCAGTACTTC.

This clonotype came up a few times. The chain links TRBV5-1 to TRBJ1-2; D is possibly TRBD1 (6 bases). Deletions cut 4 bases from V and 3 bases from J, with 16 bases between. Germline V gene lookup returns CDR1 SGHRS and CDR2 YFSETQ. This CDR3 has 15 amino acids. The CDR3 is CASSKQGLRDYGYTF. CDR3 nucleotides: TGCGCCAGCAGCAAACAGGGCCTGAGGGACTATGGCTACACCTTC.

This clonotype came up many times. The chain employs TRBV6-1 and TRBJ2-7; 8 nucleotides line up with TRBD1. Germline lookup yields CDR1 MNHNS and CDR2 SASEGT. CDR3 size: 14 residues. V was clipped by 6 bases and J by 5 bases; unmatched bases: 9. The CDR3 sequence is CASRPTGEPDEQYF. The CDR3 DNA sequence: TGTGCCAGCAGACCGACAGGGGAACCCGACGAGCAGTACTTC.

This clonotype was found many times. A junction boundary mismatches the germline segment, possibly from a read error. CDR3 in DNA: TGTGCCAGCAGCCTGCTAGGGGGGAACACTGAAGCTTTCTTT. Translated: CASSLLGGNTEAFF. This chain joins TRBV5-1 and TRBJ1-1, with D possibly being TRBD1 (6 bases). Per the germline V gene, CDR1 is SGHRS and CDR2 is YFSETQ. This CDR3 contains 14 residues.

This clonotype was seen many times. The rearrangement uses TRBV5-6 and TRBJ2-5; no firm D call. Germline V gene data show CDR1 as SGHDT and CDR2 as YYEEEE. V was pared by 0 bases and J by 3 bases, with 12 bases between. The CDR3 consists of 15 residues. CDR3 in DNA: TGTGCCAGCAGCTTGGTGGTTGGACCTAAAGAGACCCAGTACTTC. Its protein is CASSLVVGPKETQYF.

This chain links TRBV5-1 with TRBJ2-7; 10 positions agree with TRBD1. Germline CDR1 SGHRS, CDR2 YFSETQ. This CDR3 spans 16 amino acids. With 3 bases clipped from V and 4 bases from J, the junction kept 10 bases outside the gene matches. CDR3 bases: TGCGCCAGCAGCTCCCAAGCAGGGACAGGGGTGTACGAGCAGTACTTC. This translates into CASSSQAGTGVYEQYF.

V gene TRBV6-2 or TRBV6-3 combines with J gene TRBJ2-3, with D unclear. V dropped 1 base and J dropped 4 bases, with 3 bases sitting between them. Germline V gives CDR1 MNHEY, CDR2 SVGEGT. The CDR3 is made up of 12 amino acids. CDR3 in DNA: TGTGCCAGCAGTTACTGGCCAGATACGCAGTATTTT. Translating gives CASSYWPDTQYF.